This T cell receptor beta chain was captured by sequencing in a study of beta chain features in type 1 diabetes. A single heparinised blood sample, averaging roughly 100 mL, was obtained per donor. Purity (above 95%) was reached by all sorted populations. This clone was observed a handful of times. Its antigen remains unknown. Germline V gene data show CDR1 as MGHDK and CDR2 as SYGVNS. The CDR3 runs 15 residues. The V and J ends lost 3 bases and 8 bases, in that order; junction bases with no gene match: 12. Study outcomes and limitations: For type 1 diabetes patients, VDJ junctions showed fewer insertions and more deletions.

The authors reverse transcribed all of the isolated RNA, so sequencing captured expressed TCRB transcripts. Profiling relied on immunoSEQ multiplex PCR, and the TCRdb table lists in-frame clones only, not all of them. The data hold some 160,000 clones, with over 7.5% observed a single time. Sequenced: central memory CD4+ T cells from blood. The receptor comes from a young woman in good health. The chain employs TRBV25-1 and TRBJ1-2; 7 positions agree with TRBD1. The CDR3 nucleotides read TGTGCCAGCAGTGAGACGGGCAGGGGGGTGGAAGGCTACACCTTC. Its translation: CASSETGRGVEGYTF.